The clone carrying this TCR beta chain came up many times. The target antigen is unknown. These data come from a study of T cells after yellow fever vaccination. TCRdb reanalysed the 5' RACE reads using MiXCR and keeps one entry per CDR3 protein. The repertoire holds hundreds of thousands of distinct CDR3 sequences, with 8.1% as singletons. Germline CDR1 is MNHGY and CDR2 is SVAAGI. J gave up 1 base and V 2 bases, and 9 bases lay outside the gene matches. The CDR3 loop spans 18 amino acids. Findings and caveats of the study: Clonotypes shared by both compartments, CD4 and CD8, made up a small share. Re-detected after boosting: most primary clones, almost 97% of CD4 and over 80% of CD8.

The sequence came from a man younger than 30 who received the YFV17D yellow fever vaccine. The gene calls are TRBV6-9 and TRBJ2-1; TRBD2 aligns across 9 bases. This specimen consisted of PBMCs, obtained 45 days after the first yellow fever vaccination. The chain's CDR3 is CASSYPTRGGGSYNEQFF. The CDR3 coding sequence is TGTGCCAGCAGTTATCCAACGCGGGGGGGCGGGTCCTACAATGAGCAGTTCTTC.